These 10 T cell receptor beta chains were all obtained from the same sample, sequenced in a study of blood T cell repertoires in COVID-19. The repertoire was sequenced with immunoSEQ multiplex PCR; TCRdb's copy has only in-frame clones and lacks some. The sample carries over 55,000 clones, 85% recorded once. Source material: peripheral blood. These TCRs come from a man aged 45-65 years with acute or convalescent COVID-19.

In nucleotides, the CDR3 is TGTGCCACCCCTGGGAGGGGAATAGTTCCGAACACTGAAGCTTTCTTT. Its protein product is CATPGRGIVPNTEAFF. This chain connects TRBV24-1 to TRBJ1-1; D is perhaps TRBD1 (5 bases). There are 16 residues in the CDR3. V shed 9 bases and J shed 1 base, with 20 bases lying between them. Germline CDR1 and CDR2: KGHDR and SFDVKD.

This chain links TRBV7-8 with TRBJ2-4, with 7 positions matching TRBD1. With 2 bases clipped from V and 8 bases from J, the junction kept 6 bases outside the gene matches. This CDR3 comprises 14 residues. Germline loops: CDR1 SGHVS, CDR2 FQNEAQ. The CDR3 DNA reads as TGTGCCAGCAGCTTAACAGGGGCGCGGGACATTCAGTACTTC. It encodes CASSLTGARDIQYF.

The chain links TRBV2 to TRBJ2-1; the match to TRBD1 covers 10 bases. The length of the CDR3 is 15 residues. Per germline, CDR1 SNHLY and CDR2 FYNNEI. The V and J ends lost 6 bases and 3 bases, in that order; junction bases with no gene match: 5. The CDR3: CASSGQGGVYNEQFF. CDR3 DNA: TGTGCCAGCAGCGGACAGGGGGGGGTCTACAATGAGCAGTTCTTC.

This clone has just one count. This chain links TRBV5-4 with TRBJ2-7; 7 bases agree with TRBD2. CDR3 length: 15 residues. The trim removed 1 base at V and 0 bases at J, leaving 4 bases unmatched. The germline gives CDR1 SGHNT, CDR2 YYREEE (reference sequence). The CDR3 reads CASSLSGASSYEQYF. CDR3 nucleotide sequence: TGTGCCAGCAGCTTGAGCGGGGCTAGCTCCTACGAGCAGTACTTC. Looking up the rest from reference TRBV5-4 and TRBJ2-7 gives the full variable domain: ETGVTQSPTHLIKTRGQQVTLRCSSQSGHNTVSWYQQALGQGPQFIFQYYREEENGRGNFPPRFSGLQFPNYSSELNVNALELDDSALYLCASSLSGASSYEQYFGPGTRLTVT.

Only a few counts were recorded for this clone. V is TRBV15 and J is TRBJ2-7; TRBD2 aligns across 7 bases. Germline CDR1 is LNHNV and CDR2 is YYDKDF (reference sequence). The length of the CDR3 is 13 residues. The CDR3 is CATSRDKQGTIGV. CDR3 nucleotide sequence: TGTGCCACCAGCAGAGATAAGCAAGGGACTATCGGCGTC.

The chain couples TRBV2 to TRBJ2-1, with a tentative D call TRBD1 (6 bases). In germline, CDR1 is SNHLY, CDR2 FYNNEI. V was trimmed by 7 bases and J by 0 bases, leaving 22 bases between them. This CDR3 comprises 18 residues. This CDR3 reads CASKRWQGPESSYNEQFF. CDR3 nucleotide sequence: TGTGCCAGCAAAAGGTGGCAGGGGCCCGAAAGCTCCTACAATGAGCAGTTCTTC.

The chain employs TRBV6-4 and TRBJ2-7; 8 bases match TRBD2. V shed 7 bases, J shed 0 bases, and the junction held 5 bases outside the gene matches. CDR1 and CDR2 from the germline V gene are MRHNA and SNTAGT. The CDR3 consists of 14 residues. The CDR3 DNA sequence: TGTGCCAGCATTAAGCGGGGGCTCTCCTACGAGCAGTACTTC. Amino acid sequence: CASIKRGLSYEQYF.

Written as DNA, the CDR3 is TGTGCCTGGAGTGGGAGTCTAGAGACCCAGTACTTC. Translating it yields CAWSGSLETQYF. The V and J genes are TRBV30 and TRBJ2-5, with D unclear. CDR3 length: 12 amino acids. Germline V lookup: CDR1 GTSNPN, CDR2 SVGIG (reference sequence). V gave up 1 base and J gave up 4 bases, with 7 bases separating them.

The rearrangement uses TRBV19 and TRBJ2-2; TRBD2 aligns across 15 bases. CDR1 is LNHDA and CDR2 is SQIVND in the germline V gene (reference sequence). The V segment lost 3 bases and the J segment 3 bases; nucleotides outside the gene matches: 8. The CDR3 contains 19 residues. CDR3 protein: CASSIRGLAGGFDTGELFF. CDR3 coding DNA: TGTGCCAGTAGTATCCGTGGACTAGCGGGGGGGTTCGACACCGGGGAGCTGTTTTTT.

This sequence joins TRBV5-6 and TRBJ1-5; the match to TRBD1 covers 8 bases. There are 16 residues in the CDR3. The germline V gene encodes CDR1 SGHDT and CDR2 YYEEEE. Unmatched junction bases numbered 7, after V lost 1 base and J lost 4 bases. The CDR3 is CASSLLGQGLNQPQHF. CDR3 coding DNA: TGTGCCAGCAGCTTGCTCGGACAGGGTCTTAATCAGCCCCAGCATTTT.